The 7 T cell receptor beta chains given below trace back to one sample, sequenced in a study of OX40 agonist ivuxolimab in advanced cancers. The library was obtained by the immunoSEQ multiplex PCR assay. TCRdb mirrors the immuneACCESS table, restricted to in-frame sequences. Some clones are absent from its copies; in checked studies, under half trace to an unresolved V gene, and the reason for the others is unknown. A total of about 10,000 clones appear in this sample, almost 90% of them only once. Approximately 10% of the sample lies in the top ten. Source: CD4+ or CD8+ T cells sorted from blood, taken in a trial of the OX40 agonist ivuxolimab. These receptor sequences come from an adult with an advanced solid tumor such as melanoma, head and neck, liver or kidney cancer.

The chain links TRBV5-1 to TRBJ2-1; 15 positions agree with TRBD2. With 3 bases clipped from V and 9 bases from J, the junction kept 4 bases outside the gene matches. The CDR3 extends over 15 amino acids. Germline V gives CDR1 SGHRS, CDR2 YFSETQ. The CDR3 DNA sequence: TGCGCCAGCAGCTGGACTAGCGGGGGGGCCGGTGAGCAGTTCTTC. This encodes CASSWTSGGAGEQFF.

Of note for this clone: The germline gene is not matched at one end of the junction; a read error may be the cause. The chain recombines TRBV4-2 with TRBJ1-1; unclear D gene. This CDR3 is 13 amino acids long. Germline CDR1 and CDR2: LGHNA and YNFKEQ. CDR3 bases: TGTGCCAGCAACCAAAACTTGAACACTGAAGCTTTCTTT. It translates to CASNQNLNTEAFF.

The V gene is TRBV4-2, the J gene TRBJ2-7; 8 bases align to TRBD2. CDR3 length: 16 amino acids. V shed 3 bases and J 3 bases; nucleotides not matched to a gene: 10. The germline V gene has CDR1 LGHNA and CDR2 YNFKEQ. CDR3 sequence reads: CASSHQKTGGDYEQYF. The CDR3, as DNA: TGTGCCAGCAGCCATCAAAAGACCGGGGGGGACTACGAGCAGTACTTC.

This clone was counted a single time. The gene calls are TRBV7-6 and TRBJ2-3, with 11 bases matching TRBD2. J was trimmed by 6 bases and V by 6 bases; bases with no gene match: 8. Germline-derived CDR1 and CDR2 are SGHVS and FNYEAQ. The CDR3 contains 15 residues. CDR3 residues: CASSDSGGATDTQYF. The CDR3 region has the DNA TGTGCCAGCAGTGATAGCGGGGGGGCAACCGATACGCAGTATTTT. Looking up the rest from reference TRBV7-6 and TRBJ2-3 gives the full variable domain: GAGVSQSPRYKVTKRGQDVALRCDPISGHVSLYWYRQALGQGPEFLTYFNYEAQQDKSGLPNDRFSAERPEGSISTLTIQRTEQRDSAMYRCASSDSGGATDTQYFGPGTRLTVL.

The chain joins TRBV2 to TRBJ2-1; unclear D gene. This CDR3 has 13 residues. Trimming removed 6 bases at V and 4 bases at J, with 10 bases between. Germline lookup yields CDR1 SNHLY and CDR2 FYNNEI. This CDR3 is CASSGRFYNEQFF. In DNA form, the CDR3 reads TGTGCCAGCAGCGGCCGGTTTTACAATGAGCAGTTCTTC. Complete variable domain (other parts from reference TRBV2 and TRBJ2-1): EPEVTQTPSHQVTQMGQEVILRCVPISNHLYFYWYRQILGQKVEFLVSFYNNEISEKSEIFDDQFSVERPDGSNFTLKIRSTKLEDSAMYFCASSGRFYNEQFFGPGTRLTVL.

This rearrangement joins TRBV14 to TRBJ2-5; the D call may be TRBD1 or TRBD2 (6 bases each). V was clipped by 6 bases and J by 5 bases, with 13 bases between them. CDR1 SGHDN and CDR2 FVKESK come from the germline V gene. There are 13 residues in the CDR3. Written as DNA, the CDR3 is TGTGCCAGCAGTTGGGGGGACATGGAGACCCAGTACTTC. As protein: CASSWGDMETQYF. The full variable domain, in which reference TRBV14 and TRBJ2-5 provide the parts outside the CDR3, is EAGVTQFPSHSVIEKGQTVTLRCDPISGHDNLYWYRRVMGKEIKFLLHFVKESKQDESGMPNNRFLAERTGGTYSTLKVQPAELEDSGVYFCASSWGDMETQYFGPGTRLLVL.

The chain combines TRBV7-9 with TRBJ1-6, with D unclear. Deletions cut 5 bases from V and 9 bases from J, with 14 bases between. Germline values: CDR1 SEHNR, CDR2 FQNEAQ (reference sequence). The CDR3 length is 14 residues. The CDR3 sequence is CASSHIGEASPLHF. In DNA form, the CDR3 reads TGTGCCAGCAGCCATATCGGGGAGGCTTCACCCCTCCACTTT.